A single sample is the source of the 14 T cell receptor beta chains below, sequenced in a study of OX40 agonist ivuxolimab in advanced cancers. Some clones are missing from TCRdb's copy, which holds only in-frame ones; the method was immunoSEQ multiplex PCR. The sample has roughly 92,000 clones; 90% are singletons. This material consisted of CD4+ or CD8+ T cells sorted from blood, taken in a trial of the OX40 agonist ivuxolimab. Receptors were obtained from an adult with an advanced solid tumor such as melanoma, head and neck, liver or kidney cancer.

The V call is TRBV19, the J call TRBJ2-7, with a possible D match to TRBD2 (5 bases). There are 13 residues in the CDR3. Trimming took 5 bases from V and 7 from J, leaving 15 bases between them. Looked up from germline, CDR1 is LNHDA and CDR2 is SQIVND (reference sequence). This chain's CDR3 is CASSQRTSYEQYF. The CDR3 DNA is TGTGCCAGTAGTCAGCGGACCTCTTATGAGCAGTACTTC.

The J gene is TRBJ2-1, the V gene TRBV28, with 8 bases that match TRBD1. The CDR3 is made up of 16 amino acids. V was clipped by 6 bases and J by 4 bases; unmatched bases: 11. Germline CDR1 reads MDHEN; CDR2 reads SYDVKM. CDR3 protein: CASSPSGQGEYNEQFF. The CDR3 DNA follows: TGTGCCAGCAGCCCCTCCGGACAGGGAGAATACAATGAGCAGTTCTTC.

This clone was found once. The rearrangement links TRBV30 to TRBJ2-3; TRBD2 matches 7 bases. The CDR3 has 15 amino acids. J lost 0 bases, V lost 0 bases, and 3 bases had no gene match. The V gene's germline CDR1 is GTSNPN and CDR2 SVGIG (reference sequence). The CDR3 sequence: CAWSVGGTSTDTQYF. In DNA form, the CDR3 reads TGTGCCTGGAGTGTGGGGGGGACTAGCACAGATACGCAGTATTTT. Using reference TRBV30 and TRBJ2-3 for the parts outside the CDR3, the full variable domain is SQTIHQWPATLVQPVGSPLSLECTVEGTSNPNLYWYRQAAGRGLQLLFYSVGIGQISSEVPQNLSASRPQDRQFILSSKKLLLSDSGFYLCAWSVGGTSTDTQYFGPGTRLTVL.

The chain is built from TRBV7-8 and TRBJ2-7; 7 nucleotides line up with TRBD2. This CDR3 has 13 amino acids. The V and J ends lost 2 bases and 5 bases, in that order; junction bases with no gene match: 3. Germline CDR1 and CDR2: SGHVS and FQNEAQ. In DNA, the CDR3 is TGTGCCAGCAGCTTATGGGAGGGGAACGAGCAGTACTTC. Its protein product is CASSLWEGNEQYF.

The chain carries TRBV11-3 and TRBJ2-2, with a tentative D call TRBD2 (5 bases). V dropped 6 bases and J dropped 7 bases, with 15 bases sitting between them. CDR3 length: 14 residues. Germline V gives CDR1 SGHNT, CDR2 YENEEA. CDR3 protein: CASSPGGYIGELFF. In nucleotides, the CDR3 is TGTGCCAGCAGTCCCGGCGGGTATATCGGGGAGCTGTTTTTT.

V gene TRBV4-1 combines with J gene TRBJ2-5; weak D call: TRBD2 (5 bases). Germline V gene lookup returns CDR1 MGHRA and CDR2 YSYEKL. The CDR3 consists of 15 residues. Trimming shortened V by 0 bases and J by 1 base, and 9 bases separated the two germline ends. The CDR3 nucleotides are TGCGCCAGCAGCCAAGATCCGGGGAGCCAAGAGACCCAGTACTTC. It translates to CASSQDPGSQETQYF.

This rearrangement joins TRBV19 to TRBJ2-3, with 11 bases that match TRBD2. Per germline, CDR1 LNHDA and CDR2 SQIVND (reference sequence). This CDR3 contains 17 residues. The V gene end was trimmed by 4 bases and the J gene end by 6 bases; junction bases not matched to a gene: 12. The CDR3 is CASSKRTSGRGGDTQYF. The CDR3 DNA sequence: TGTGCCAGTAGTAAACGGACTAGCGGGCGGGGGGGTGATACGCAGTATTTT.

The chain recombines TRBV19 with TRBJ1-4; unclear D gene. V gave up 4 bases and J gave up 0 bases, with 9 bases separating them. The CDR3 has 15 residues. Per germline, CDR1 LNHDA and CDR2 SQIVND (reference sequence). CDR3 sequence: CASSTQTSTNEKLFF. Written as DNA, the CDR3 is TGTGCCAGTAGTACGCAGACTTCAACTAATGAAAAACTGTTTTTT.

The chain couples TRBV28 to TRBJ1-1; D gene uncertain. Germline V gene sequence: CDR1 MDHEN, CDR2 SYDVKM. This CDR3 comprises 14 residues. Trimming pared 2 bases from V and 0 bases from J, leaving 7 bases between. The CDR3, as DNA: TGTGCCAGCAGTTTAGTCACCATGAACACTGAAGCTTTCTTT. Translating it yields CASSLVTMNTEAFF.

The chain couples TRBV20-1 to TRBJ2-1; D ambiguous. CDR3 length: 10 amino acids. CDR1 and CDR2 from the germline V gene are DFQATT and SNEGSKA (reference sequence). V was clipped by 3 bases and J by 8 bases, with 5 bases between them. The DNA of the CDR3 is TGCAGTGCTAGTGTCGATGAGCAGTTCTTC. Amino acid sequence: CSASVDEQFF.

The J gene is TRBJ1-5, the V gene TRBV6-1, with D unresolved. The CDR3 is made up of 13 amino acids. Germline V lookup: CDR1 MNHNS, CDR2 SASEGT. V was shortened by 1 base and J by 6 bases, with 7 bases between the two germline ends. CDR3 sequence (DNA): TGTGCCAGCAGTGAAGGTGTGAGTCAGCCCCAGCATTTT. Encoded protein: CASSEGVSQPQHF.

The chain has TRBV9 and TRBJ2-7, with 8 bases matching TRBD2. CDR1 is SGDLS and CDR2 is YYNGEE in the germline V gene. CDR3 length equals 15 residues. V was pared by 0 bases and J by 2 bases, with 4 bases of the junction left unmatched. This CDR3 reads CASSVGVSGTYEQYF. CDR3 nucleotide sequence: TGTGCCAGCAGCGTAGGGGTTAGCGGGACCTACGAGCAGTACTTC.

The chain carries TRBV9 and TRBJ1-2; 7 bases agree with TRBD1. Germline-derived CDR1 and CDR2 are SGDLS and YYNGEE. This CDR3 has 15 amino acids. V gave up 4 bases and J gave up 7 bases; unmatched junction bases: 13. The CDR3 region is CASSSSPQGGGGYTF. The CDR3 DNA reads TGTGCCAGCAGCTCCTCACCCCAGGGGGGGGGTGGCTACACCTTC.

The CDR3 reads CASSPVDERQDIQYF. DNA for the CDR3: TGTGCCAGCTCACCTGTCGATGAGCGGCAAGACATTCAGTACTTC. The chain carries TRBV18 and TRBJ2-4, with D maybe TRBD2 (5 bases). The germline gives CDR1 KGHSH, CDR2 LQKENI. The CDR3 is 15 amino acids. Between the trimmed V and J ends, which lost 3 bases and 8 bases, there was a span of 17 bases.